These T cell receptor beta chains were read from a single sample in a study of blood T cells in healthy people across ages. TCRdb itself ran the 5' RACE reads through MiXCR, one entry per CDR3 protein. Among 600,000 or so distinct CDR3 sequences, less than 35% were seen once, and the ten largest hold around 16%. Sequencing was carried out using blood. These TCRs come from a woman older than 75 in good health. CDR3s include the opening cysteine and the closing phenylalanine or tryptophan. Fields, in order: clone size, V gene, D gene, J gene, CDR3 DNA, CDR3 protein. The D gene is left open where the match is weak. Part of the rows lack a size; the others show once, few, many or a class for expanded clones.

many	TRBV4-3	NA	TRBJ2-5	TGCGCCAGCAGCCAAGGGGTCGTCGGGAAGCAAGAGACCCAGTACTTC	CASSQGVVGKQETQYF
many	TRBV27	NA	TRBJ2-5	TGTGCCAGCACAGGGGGAGGGACCCAGTACTTC	CASTGGGTQYF
many	TRBV20-1	NA	TRBJ2-3	TGCAGTGCTAGTCCAGCCCGTGGGGACTTATACACAGATACGCAGTATTTT	CSASPARGDLYTDTQYF
many	TRBV14	TRBD2	TRBJ2-3	TGTGCCAGCAGCCAAATTCCGGGGGGACCAGATACGCAGTATTTT	CASSQIPGGPDTQYF
few	TRBV20-1	TRBD1	TRBJ2-3	TGCAGTGCTCCCGGGACAGGGGCTCTTGATACGCAGTATTTT	CSAPGTGALDTQYF
few	TRBV28	NA	TRBJ1-1	TGTGCCAGCAGTTACCCCAGGGTAATTAGTGGGACTGAAGCTTTCTTT	CASSYPRVISGTEAFF
many	TRBV5-1	TRBD1	TRBJ1-1	TGCGCCAGCAGCACCCGCGGGACAGGGATGAACACTGAAGCTTTCTTT	CASSTRGTGMNTEAFF
NA	TRBV19	NA	TRBJ1-5	TGTGCCAGTAGTATAGCCAGCGGGATAACCGAGCCCCAGCATTTT	CASSIASGITEPQHF
NA	TRBV7-2	NA	TRBJ2-5	TGTGCCAGCAGCCTGGACAGTTACGATGAGCAGTACTTC	CASSLDSYDEQYF
once	TRBV5-1	TRBD2	TRBJ2-3	TGCGCCAGCAGCCCTGGGGTAGCGGGCCCAGTGGGTACGCAGTATTTT	CASSPGVAGPVGTQYF
many	TRBV6-5	NA	TRBJ1-2	TGTGCCACGCAAAGGGGTGGGGGCTACACCTTC	CATQRGGGYTF
many	TRBV28	NA	TRBJ2-5	TGTGCCAGCAGTTCGACAGAAACCGAAGAGACCCAGTACTTC	CASSSTETEETQYF
NA	TRBV7-9	NA	TRBJ1-6	TGTGCCAGCAGCTCCCAACCTTCACCCCTCCACTTT	CASSSQPSPLHF
many	TRBV5-1	NA	TRBJ2-7	TGCGCCAGCAGCGACCACCGGGCCTCAGGTATTCCGTACTTC	CASSDHRASGIPYF